Each of the 7 T cell receptor beta chains below was sequenced from the same sample in a study of T cells after yellow fever vaccination. TCRdb reprocessed the 5' RACE reads via MiXCR and lists one record per CDR3 protein. The sample shows some 300,000 distinct CDR3 sequences, approximately 8% of them seen only once. Sequenced here: CD4+ T cells sorted from PBMCs, sampled 5 days after the yellow fever booster vaccination. Receptor source: a man younger than 35 who received the YFV17D yellow fever vaccine.

The sample holds a few counts of this clonotype. The CDR3 nucleotides read TGTGCCAGCAGCTTAGTCGGGGGCGCGGGCACTGAAGCTTTCTTT. It codes for CASSLVGGAGTEAFF. V and J are TRBV7-2 and TRBJ1-1, with D perhaps matching TRBD1 (6 bases). The V and J ends lost 1 base and 4 bases respectively, with 13 bases between them. This CDR3 contains 15 residues. Germline V CDR1 and CDR2: SGHTA, FQGNSA.

The chain employs TRBV27 and TRBJ2-1; perhaps TRBD2 as D (5 bases). V was trimmed by 2 bases and J by 2 bases, leaving 16 bases between them. CDR3 length: 17 residues. Germline V gives CDR1 MNHEY, CDR2 SMNVEV (reference sequence). The CDR3 DNA reads as TGTGCCAGCAGTTTAAGGCTAGGTGTGACTACCTACAATGAGCAGTTCTTC. This translates into CASSLRLGVTTYNEQFF.

The table lists this clonotype with many counts. The chain uses TRBV7-8 and TRBJ2-5; D is ambiguous. The CDR3 totals 13 residues. The V and J ends lost 1 base and 5 bases respectively, with 8 bases between them. Per germline, CDR1 SGHVS and CDR2 FQNEAQ. The chain's CDR3 is CASSLGRRETQYF. CDR3 nucleotides: TGTGCCAGCAGCTTAGGTCGTAGGGAGACCCAGTACTTC.

The chain carries TRBV7-2 and TRBJ2-7, with 9 nucleotides matching TRBD2. Germline-derived CDR1 and CDR2 are SGHTA and FQGNSA. The V and J ends lost 5 bases and 2 bases, in that order; junction bases with no gene match: 4. There are 14 residues in the CDR3. The CDR3 DNA follows: TGTGCCAGCAGCGCGACTAGCGGACCCTACGAGCAGTACGTC. Its translation: CASSATSGPYEQYV.

There are many counts of this clonotype. This CDR3 reads CASSTQTDTEAFF. CDR3 nucleotide sequence: TGTGCCAGTAGTACACAAACGGACACTGAAGCTTTCTTT. The V and J genes are TRBV19 and TRBJ1-1; D is ambiguous. The V gene's germline CDR1 is LNHDA and CDR2 SQIVND (reference sequence). The CDR3 is 13 residues long. Trimming shortened V by 4 bases and J by 3 bases, and 9 bases separated the two germline ends.

This clonotype has a handful of counts. The gene calls are TRBV4-3 and TRBJ2-1; 11 nucleotides line up with TRBD2. V shed 0 bases, J shed 7 bases, and the junction held 5 bases outside the gene matches. This CDR3 is built from 16 residues. CDR1 and CDR2 from the germline V gene are LGHNA and YSLEER. This chain's CDR3 is CASSQDRLAGRNEQFF. The CDR3 DNA sequence: TGCGCCAGCAGCCAAGATCGACTAGCGGGGCGGAATGAGCAGTTCTTC.

This clonotype was observed at least ten times. The chain is built from TRBV7-6 and TRBJ1-6, with 9 bases matching TRBD1. From germline, CDR1 is SGHVS and CDR2 FNYEAQ. The CDR3 is 15 amino acids. Trimming removed 1 base from V and 10 bases from J; junction bases left unmatched: 5. The CDR3: CASSLGDRANSPLHF. Written as DNA, the CDR3 is TGTGCCAGCAGCTTAGGGGACAGGGCCAACTCACCCCTCCACTTT.